These T cell receptor beta chains were read from a single sample in a study of blood T cell repertoires in COVID-19. Profiled with immunoSEQ multiplex PCR; TCRdb holds only in-frame clones, not every one. The sample includes 350,000 or so clones, around 87% of them seen just once. Material: peripheral blood. These receptors all stem from a man aged 18 to 30 with active or convalescent COVID-19. Both conserved end residues are part of each CDR3. The order of the fields is clone size, V gene, J gene, CDR3 protein. Not every row has a clone size; where given, it reads once, few, many or a size class.

size: .; V: TRBV29-1; J: TRBJ2-1; CDR3: CSAEKGQGQFF
size: .; V: TRBV7-2; J: TRBJ2-3; CDR3: CASSLGRSDWSTDTQYF
size: .; V: TRBV9; J: TRBJ2-2; CDR3: CASSESRAGGTGELFF
size: .; V: TRBV6-5; J: TRBJ2-1; CDR3: CASSGVYNEQFF
size: .; V: TRBV11-2; J: TRBJ2-7; CDR3: CASRRGPGLYEQYF
size: .; V: TRBV7-2; J: TRBJ1-5; CDR3: CASSLQEAGNQPQHF
size: .; V: TRBV12-5; J: TRBJ1-2; CDR3: CASGRTGGGYTF
size: .; V: TRBV30; J: TRBJ1-3; CDR3: CAWEGQGSSGNTIYF
size: few; V: TRBV6-6; J: TRBJ1-1; CDR3: CASSFLGGVGTEAFF
size: .; V: TRBV10-3; J: TRBJ2-7; CDR3: CAISEIAGINYYEQYF
size: .; V: TRBV10-3; J: TRBJ1-5; CDR3: CAISGSGGDSNQPQHF
size: .; V: TRBV6-2/TRBV6-3; J: TRBJ2-7; CDR3: CASSYEAPLVTVNEQYF
size: .; V: TRBV5-1; J: TRBJ2-5; CDR3: CASSFTAKETQYF
size: .; V: TRBV28; J: TRBJ1-1; CDR3: CASTLGGAGTEAFF
size: .; V: TRBV2; J: TRBJ2-7; CDR3: CASPNSPGQGSSYEQYF
size: .; V: TRBV9; J: TRBJ1-5; CDR3: CASSENGTPNQPQHF
size: .; V: TRBV19; J: TRBJ1-6; CDR3: CASSPPGGSLHF
size: .; V: TRBV5-3; J: TRBJ2-7; CDR3: CARSDCRTSSYEQYF
size: .; V: TRBV11-3; J: TRBJ2-3; CDR3: CASSPGHSTDTQYF
size: .; V: TRBV6-6; J: TRBJ1-2; CDR3: CASRSSRGHTF
size: .; V: TRBV7-2; J: TRBJ1-2; CDR3: CASTSRGAVYGYTF
size: .; V: TRBV28; J: TRBJ1-5; CDR3: CASSGTSDQPQHF
size: .; V: TRBV28; J: TRBJ2-2; CDR3: CASSLSQGSPTGELFF
size: .; V: TRBV2; J: TRBJ1-4; CDR3: CATKYRANEKLFF
size: .; V: TRBV18; J: TRBJ1-1; CDR3: CASSPIGTGGLGEAFF
size: .; V: TRBV28; J: TRBJ2-7; CDR3: CASSFRVEQYF
size: .; V: TRBV28; J: TRBJ1-2; CDR3: CASSHGQGASWFGGYTF
size: .; V: TRBV19; J: TRBJ2-2; CDR3: CASSMFGGLPGELFF
size: .; V: TRBV6-5; J: TRBJ1-2; CDR3: CAINTSQGAGYTF
size: .; V: TRBV19; J: TRBJ2-3; CDR3: CASSIGDRVLDTQYF
size: .; V: TRBV9; J: TRBJ2-3; CDR3: CASSVEPGLVKDTQYF
size: .; V: TRBV28; J: TRBJ1-1; CDR3: CASSRTFTEAFF
size: .; V: TRBV24-1; J: TRBJ2-7; CDR3: CATSDPGTPVQYF
size: .; V: TRBV29-1; J: TRBJ2-7; CDR3: CSVGVEAHEQYF
size: .; V: TRBV6-5; J: TRBJ1-2; CDR3: CASSYERQKQHYGYTF
size: .; V: TRBV5-6; J: TRBJ2-1; CDR3: CASSLGTGAYNEQFF
size: .; V: TRBV19; J: TRBJ1-6; CDR3: CASSPGDYSPLHF
size: .; V: TRBV30; J: TRBJ2-7; CDR3: CAWDLKLAVNEQYF
size: .; V: TRBV4-3; J: TRBJ1-1; CDR3: CASSQDPNRDTGEAFF
size: .; V: TRBV9; J: TRBJ2-2; CDR3: CASTARGSENTGELFF
size: .; V: TRBV4-1; J: TRBJ2-7; CDR3: CASSQDPRLAGGNEQYF
size: .; V: TRBV10-1; J: TRBJ2-7; CDR3: CASSHYGDSSYEQYF
size: .; V: TRBV6-2/TRBV6-3; J: TRBJ2-7; CDR3: CASSWARNLSSYEQYF
size: .; V: TRBV19; J: TRBJ2-4; CDR3: CASSIVSGLAKNIQYF